The next 25 T cell receptor beta chains were all read from a single sample in a study of regulatory T cells in long-lasting Graves disease. As to time point: newly diagnosed GD, antithyroid drugs for less than 3 months. From PBMCs, RNA was extracted and then used to make the TCR library. Construction of TCR beta libraries relied on iRepertoire HTBI primers and on Arm-PCR targeting CDR3 regions. A single record per CDR3 protein comes from TCRdb applying MiXCR to the multiplex PCR reads. Of 350,000 to 550,000 distinct CDR3 sequences listed, 14% are singletons. These data also formed part of another study, on T cells in Graves' hyperthyroidism and ophthalmopathy.

This specimen consisted of peripheral blood mononuclear cells (PBMCs), obtained at new diagnosis, from a patient treated with antithyroid drugs. All receptors derive from a woman in her 50s with Graves disease.

As for this clonotype: A read error may explain this, as a much larger clone is one base away. The chain uses TRBV28 and TRBJ1-2; 7 nucleotides agree with TRBD1. With V trimmed by 6 bases and J by 8 bases, 9 bases remained unmatched. The V gene's germline CDR1 is MDHEN and CDR2 SYDVKM. The CDR3 contains 13 residues. The CDR3 nucleotides are TGTGCCAGCAGCCGCGGACAGGAGGAAGGCTACACCTTC. Translation gives CASSRGQEEGYTF.

This clonotype was counted at least ten times. The CDR3 loop is CASDGQANTGELFF. The CDR3 region has the DNA TGTGCCAGCGACGGACAGGCCAACACCGGGGAGCTGTTTTTT. The chain links TRBV2 to TRBJ2-2; TRBD1 matches at 7 bases. The CDR3 covers 14 residues. Germline V CDR1 and CDR2: SNHLY, FYNNEI. V shed 8 bases and J 2 bases; nucleotides not matched to a gene: 5.

V gene TRBV28 combines with J gene TRBJ2-7; no definite D call. This CDR3 contains 13 residues. Per the germline V gene, CDR1 is MDHEN and CDR2 is SYDVKM. Deletions cut 7 bases from V and 1 base from J, with 11 bases between. For the CDR3, the DNA is TGTGCCAGCAATGATCAGAGGTCCTACGAGCAGTACTTC. Residues: CASNDQRSYEQYF.

The sample holds a few counts of this clonotype. This chain uses TRBV7-3 with TRBJ2-3; 11 bases line up with TRBD2. This CDR3 region has 14 residues. The ends lost 5 bases at V and 5 bases at J; junction bases unmatched: 3. Germline V gene lookup returns CDR1 SGHTA and CDR2 FQGTGA. The CDR3 DNA is TGTGCCAGCAGCCTGGGACTAGCGGAAGATACGCAGTATTTT. Translation: CASSLGLAEDTQYF.

In its sample, this clonotype was seen many times. This chain links TRBV6-5 with TRBJ2-2, with TRBD1 matching over 9 bases. Trimming removed 4 bases from V and 5 bases from J; junction bases left unmatched: 8. Per germline, CDR1 MNHEY and CDR2 SVGAGI. The CDR3 spans 16 residues. The CDR3 region has the DNA TGTGCCAGCAGTTTCTATCCGGGACAGGGAACCGGGGAGCTGTTTTTT. Residues: CASSFYPGQGTGELFF.

To note about this clonotype: The conserved phenylalanine or tryptophan is not found at the CDR3 terminus, so this likely reflects a read error. The DNA is omitted, as the CDR3 cannot be located on it reliably, and the CDR3 follows TCRdb's listing. This rearrangement joins TRBV12-3 or TRBV12-4 to TRBJ2-5; the D call in the table, TRBD2, was not verified against the DNA. The CDR3 is 11 residues long, counting both termini. The CDR3 loop is CASSPLALLYL.

This clonotype was counted ten times or more. The gene calls are TRBV3-1 and TRBJ2-3; 10 nucleotides line up with TRBD2. The junction had 6 bases not matched to a gene; V was cut back by 1 base and J by 2 bases. The CDR3 loop spans 17 amino acids. Germline V gene data show CDR1 as LGHDT and CDR2 as YNNKEL (reference sequence). CDR3 in DNA: TGTGCCAGCAGCCAAGGTGGGACTAGCGTGCACACAGATACGCAGTATTTT. This codes for CASSQGGTSVHTDTQYF.

This sequence joins TRBV6-1 and TRBJ2-2, with TRBD1 matching over 9 bases. V was clipped by 6 bases and J by 6 bases; unmatched bases: 8. This CDR3 is built from 15 residues. Germline CDR1 MNHNS, CDR2 SASEGT. The CDR3 loop reads CASRTQGAGAGELFF. The CDR3 DNA reads TGTGCCAGCAGAACACAGGGGGCTGGGGCCGGGGAGCTGTTTTTT.

J is TRBJ1-2 and V is TRBV7-2, with D possibly being TRBD1 (5 bases). The V gene's germline CDR1 is SGHTA and CDR2 FQGNSA. There are 13 residues in the CDR3. V was shortened by 1 base and J by 7 bases, with 10 bases between the two germline ends. CDR3 nucleotides: TGTGCCAGCAGCTTAGTACCCGGGGGTGGCTACACCTTC. Residues: CASSLVPGGGYTF.

This clonotype showed up just once. A much larger clone lies a single base off, so this may be a read error. The J gene is TRBJ1-1, the V gene TRBV2; 9 nucleotides line up with TRBD1. The CDR3 has 15 amino acids. Per the germline V gene, CDR1 is SNHLY and CDR2 is FYNNEI. Germline trimming cut 8 bases from V and 7 bases from J; bases unmatched to any gene: 14. The CDR3 nucleotides are TGTGCCAGCGGGGGGAGGACAGGGGCGCTTATTGAAGCTTTCTTT. Translated: CASGGRTGALIEAFF. The full variable domain, completed using reference TRBV2 and TRBJ1-1, is EPEVTQTPSHQVTQMGQEVILRCVPISNHLYFYWYRQILGQKVEFLVSFYNNEISEKSEIFDDQFSVERPDGSNFTLKIRSTKLEDSAMYFCASGGRTGALIEAFFGQGTRLTVV.

This clonotype was recorded at least ten times. The V and J genes are TRBV20-1 and TRBJ2-1; 7 bases align to TRBD2. Trimming took 5 bases from V and 7 from J; bases not matched to a gene: 11. The CDR3 has 14 amino acids. Germline V gives CDR1 DFQATT, CDR2 SNEGSKA (reference sequence). CDR3 DNA: TGCAGTGCTGACCGGGCTACGGGGGGTAATGAGCAGTTCTTC. This sequence encodes CSADRATGGNEQFF.

V gene TRBV3-1 combines with J gene TRBJ2-1; 9 bases agree with TRBD2. The CDR3 contains 13 residues. After removal of 2 bases from V and 7 bases from J, the junction contained 0 bases not matched to a gene. Germline CDR1 LGHDT, CDR2 YNNKEL (reference sequence). The CDR3 loop is CASSQLAGNEQFF. The CDR3 bases are TGTGCCAGCAGCCAACTAGCGGGGAATGAGCAGTTCTTC.

This clonotype has a handful of counts. The V call is TRBV28, the J call TRBJ1-2; TRBD1 agrees at 10 bases. With 7 bases clipped from V and 11 bases from J, the junction kept 7 bases outside the gene matches. Germline-derived CDR1 and CDR2 are MDHEN and SYDVKM. The CDR3 consists of 12 residues. This chain's CDR3 is CASIMTGGDYTF. The DNA of the CDR3 is TGTGCCAGCATCATGACAGGGGGCGATTACACCTTC.

This clonotype was detected many times. The chain has TRBV11-2 and TRBJ2-3; 7 bases map to TRBD2. Germline CDR1 reads SGHAT; CDR2 reads FQNNGV. The CDR3 totals 15 residues. Unmatched junction bases numbered 5, after V lost 3 bases and J lost 2 bases. The CDR3 is CASSFLTSPTDTQYF. CDR3 coding DNA: TGTGCCAGCAGCTTTCTGACTAGCCCCACAGATACGCAGTATTTT. Drawing the rest from reference TRBV11-2 and TRBJ2-3, the complete variable domain is EAGVAQSPRYKIIEKRQSVAFWCNPISGHATLYWYQQILGQGPKLLIQFQNNGVVDDSQLPKDRFSAERLKGVDSTLKIQPAKLEDSAVYLCASSFLTSPTDTQYFGPGTRLTVL.

This clonotype showed up many times. J is TRBJ2-7 and V is TRBV11-2; TRBD2 matches 8 bases. V shed 3 bases, J shed 2 bases, and the junction held 3 bases outside the gene matches. CDR1 is SGHAT and CDR2 is FQNNGV in the germline V gene. CDR3 length equals 14 residues. CDR3 sequence reads: CASSFTGGPYEQYF. DNA for the CDR3: TGTGCCAGCAGCTTTACGGGAGGGCCCTACGAGCAGTACTTC.

This clonotype has at least ten counts. The gene calls are TRBV12-3 or TRBV12-4 and TRBJ2-3; D is possibly TRBD1 or TRBD2 (6 bases each). The CDR3 consists of 15 residues. V was trimmed by 5 bases and J by 2 bases, leaving 14 bases between them. CDR3 sequence reads: CASSLRGPNTDTQYF. DNA of the CDR3: TGTGCCAGCAGTCTTCGGGGGCCCAACACAGATACGCAGTATTTT.

The V call is TRBV2, the J call TRBJ2-1, with 7 bases aligning to TRBD2. J lost 1 base, V lost 1 base, and 4 bases had no gene match. This CDR3 region has 16 residues. CDR1 is SNHLY and CDR2 is FYNNEI in the germline V gene. Written as DNA, the CDR3 is TGTGCCAGCAGTGAAGTGGAGCGGGATTCCTACAATGAGCAGTTCTTC. Protein: CASSEVERDSYNEQFF.

The genes are TRBV20-1 and TRBJ2-3, with D perhaps TRBD2 (5 bases). Trimming removed 5 bases from V and 2 bases from J, with 14 bases in between. CDR3 length: 14 residues. CDR1 DFQATT and CDR2 SNEGSKA come from the germline V gene (reference sequence). CDR3 region: CSAPYPRDTDTQYF. Here the CDR3 DNA reads TGCAGTGCTCCCTATCCACGGGACACAGATACGCAGTATTTT.

The sample holds many counts of this clonotype. This sequence joins TRBV6-1 and TRBJ2-1, with TRBD2 matching 9 bases. Germline CDR1 reads MNHNS; CDR2 reads SASEGT. J was trimmed by 10 bases and V by 6 bases; bases with no gene match: 13. The CDR3 length is 15 residues. CDR3 in amino acids: CASRTTGTSRAEQFF. The CDR3 bases are TGTGCCAGCAGGACGACCGGGACTAGCAGGGCGGAGCAGTTCTTC.

This clonotype was seen more than once but under ten times. The chain recombines TRBV28 with TRBJ1-1; D is undetermined. This CDR3 has 15 residues. Per germline, CDR1 MDHEN and CDR2 SYDVKM. Trimming took off 5 bases at V and 4 bases at J, with 17 bases between the two ends. CDR3 nucleotide sequence: TGTGCCAGCAGTCCCGACCTAGTTGTGGGCACTGAAGCTTTCTTT. It yields the protein CASSPDLVVGTEAFF.

This clonotype occurred once. The J gene is TRBJ1-2, the V gene TRBV5-8; possibly TRBD1 for D (6 bases). The CDR3 contains 15 residues. V was shortened by 4 bases and J by 6 bases, with 19 bases between the two germline ends. The germline V gene has CDR1 SGHTS and CDR2 YDEGEE. CDR3 region: CASSPRDKGTDGYTF. The CDR3 DNA reads as TGTGCCAGCAGCCCCCGGGACAAGGGGACGGATGGCTACACCTTC. The full variable domain, in which reference TRBV5-8 and TRBJ1-2 provide the parts outside the CDR3, is EAGVTQSPTHLIKTRGQQATLRCSPISGHTSVYWYQQALGLGLQFLLWYDEGEERNRGNFPPRFSGRQFPNYSSELNVNALELEDSALYLCASSPRDKGTDGYTFGSGTRLTVV.

This clonotype was seen many times. V usage is TRBV7-8 and J usage is TRBJ2-2, with D perhaps matching TRBD1 (6 bases). The CDR3 sequence is 14 residues long. Germline loops: CDR1 SGHVS, CDR2 FQNEAQ. V lost 6 bases to trimming and J lost 3 bases, with 11 bases between them. CDR3 protein: CASRTSGDTGELFF. CDR3 coding DNA: TGTGCCAGCAGAACCTCAGGGGACACCGGGGAGCTGTTTTTT.

Many counts were recorded for this clonotype. The chain has TRBV9 and TRBJ1-1; TRBD1 might be the D (5 bases). V lost 0 bases and J 1 base, leaving 13 bases between the germline ends. The V gene's germline CDR1 is SGDLS and CDR2 YYNGEE. The CDR3 is made up of 16 amino acids. The CDR3, as DNA: TGTGCCAGCAGCGTAGACGCGGGGGTTAGGAACACTGAAGCTTTCTTT. Translated, it gives CASSVDAGVRNTEAFF.

J is TRBJ1-5 and V is TRBV20-1; a weak D match, TRBD1 (6 bases). Germline lookup yields CDR1 DFQATT and CDR2 SNEGSKA (reference sequence). The CDR3 is 14 residues long. V lost 5 bases, J lost 0 bases, and 11 bases lay in between. CDR3 region: CSAWDIYSNQPQHF. CDR3 DNA sequence: TGCAGTGCTTGGGACATATATAGCAATCAGCCCCAGCATTTT.

There are many counts of this clonotype. The chain is built from TRBV12-3 or TRBV12-4 and TRBJ2-7, with 12 bases lining up with TRBD2. V shed 1 base, J shed 2 bases, and the junction held 3 bases outside the gene matches. This CDR3 has 16 residues. CDR3: CASSLGTSGIAYEQYF. CDR3 DNA: TGTGCCAGCAGTTTAGGGACTAGCGGGATCGCCTACGAGCAGTACTTC.